Presented here are 14 T cell receptor beta chains from one specimen sequenced in a study of control samples from healthy donors and cancer patients. Profiled with immunoSEQ multiplex PCR; TCRdb holds only in-frame clones, not every one. Here the sample spans about 20,000 clones, about 88% being singletons. The sequencing sample was made of PBMCs. These receptors came from a woman in her fifties or sixties with head and neck cancer.

The chain combines TRBV11-2 with TRBJ2-5; TRBD1 might be the D (5 bases). Per the germline V gene, CDR1 is SGHAT and CDR2 is FQNNGV. Trimming shortened V by 5 bases and J by 5 bases, and 18 bases separated the two germline ends. CDR3 length: 15 residues. CDR3 DNA: TGTGCCAGCAGCCCCTTGCAGGGTTATAGGGAGACCCAGTACTTC. This gives the protein CASSPLQGYRETQYF.

The V call is TRBV7-3, the J call TRBJ2-3; D could derive from TRBD1 or TRBD2 (5 bases each). This CDR3 spans 14 amino acids. CDR1 is SGHTA, CDR2 FQGTGA, per germline. V dropped 0 bases and J dropped 1 base, with 5 bases sitting between them. The CDR3 sequence is CASSLTGGTDTQYF. The DNA for the CDR3 is TGTGCCAGCAGCTTAACGGGGGGCACAGATACGCAGTATTTT.

V and J are TRBV5-6 and TRBJ2-5; no clear D. CDR3 size: 14 residues. The germline V and J ends were trimmed by 0 bases and 3 bases, with 9 bases remaining between them. Per the germline V gene, CDR1 is SGHDT and CDR2 is YYEEEE. The CDR3 loop reads CASSLGSQKETQYF. In DNA form, the CDR3 reads TGTGCCAGCAGCTTGGGATCCCAGAAAGAGACCCAGTACTTC.

This clone has more than one count but fewer than ten. This chain uses TRBV5-1 with TRBJ2-3; no firm D call. Germline V CDR1 and CDR2: SGHRS, YFSETQ. The CDR3 spans 15 residues. Deletions cut 3 bases from V and 6 bases from J, with 17 bases between. The CDR3 DNA reads TGCGCCAGCAGCTGGCCATGGAACCGATCTGATACGCAGTATTTT. The encoded protein is CASSWPWNRSDTQYF.

As to this clone: The junction and the germline gene differ at one end; a read error may be behind it. The identical CDR3 is also encoded by other nucleotide sequences in the sample. The CDR3 coding sequence is TGTGCCAGCAGCGAAGTCGGACAGGGAAGGAAAAGAGTGGTGTTTTTT. Its protein is CASSEVGQGRKRVVFF. The chain recombines TRBV2 with TRBJ2-2, with 8 nucleotides matching TRBD1. CDR3 size: 16 residues. Germline loops: CDR1 SNHLY, CDR2 FYNNEI.

The genes are TRBV11-2 and TRBJ2-3; D may be TRBD2 (5 bases). This CDR3 comprises 15 residues. V was clipped by 5 bases and J by 1 base, with 13 bases between them. The germline CDR1 and CDR2 sequences are SGHAT and FQNNGV. CDR3 protein: CASSTDGLRTDTQYF. CDR3 nucleotide sequence: TGTGCCAGCAGCACTGACGGACTGCGCACAGATACGCAGTATTTT.

This clone has a handful of counts. The genes are TRBV7-8 and TRBJ2-7; D might be TRBD2 (6 bases). Trimming took off 1 base at V and 3 bases at J, with 16 bases between the two ends. Germline CDR1 reads SGHVS; CDR2 reads FQNEAQ. The CDR3 length is 16 residues. CDR3 sequence reads: CASSLGMGGTSYEQYF. DNA of the CDR3: TGTGCCAGCAGCTTAGGAATGGGCGGGACCAGCTACGAGCAGTACTTC. Drawing the rest from reference TRBV7-8 and TRBJ2-7, the complete variable domain is GAGVSQSPRYKVAKRGQDVALRCDPISGHVSLFWYQQALGQGPEFLTYFQNEAQLDKSGLPSDRFFAERPEGSVSTLKIQRTQQEDSAVYLCASSLGMGGTSYEQYFGPGTRLTVT.

The rearrangement uses TRBV18 and TRBJ2-1, with 7 bases aligning to TRBD2. CDR3 length: 14 amino acids. Germline CDR1 KGHSH, CDR2 LQKENI. V gave up 4 bases and J gave up 5 bases; unmatched junction bases: 5. CDR3 coding DNA: TGTGCCAGCTCACTCTCCGGGACTAACAATGAGCAGTTCTTC. Residues: CASSLSGTNNEQFF.

The chain has TRBV10-3 and TRBJ2-5; 15 nucleotides match TRBD2. Germline values: CDR1 ENHRY, CDR2 SYGVKD. The CDR3 has 18 amino acids. V lost 3 bases to trimming and J lost 6 bases; unmatched junction nucleotides: 11. CDR3 loop: CAISEPLGLAGGPKTQYF. As DNA, the CDR3 is TGTGCCATCAGTGAACCCCTAGGACTAGCGGGAGGGCCAAAGACCCAGTACTTC.

V is TRBV6-5 and J is TRBJ2-7; TRBD1 matches 8 bases. V lost 6 bases to trimming and J lost 3 bases; unmatched junction nucleotides: 4. This CDR3 spans 13 amino acids. From germline, CDR1 is MNHEY and CDR2 SVGAGI. The DNA for the CDR3 is TGTGCCAGCAGGAAAACAGGGGGCTACGAGCAGTACTTC. It codes for CASRKTGGYEQYF.

A single count supports this clone. The gene calls are TRBV18 and TRBJ2-7, with D possibly TRBD1 on 6 matching bases. Looked up from germline, CDR1 is KGHSH and CDR2 is LQKENI. Trimming took 0 bases from V and 6 from J, leaving 9 bases between them. The CDR3 has 13 amino acids. This chain's CDR3 is CASSPPMGAEQYF. The CDR3 DNA is TGTGCCAGCTCACCACCGATGGGGGCCGAGCAGTACTTC.

This chain joins TRBV2 and TRBJ1-4; possible D gene TRBD1, 6 bases. V lost 0 bases to trimming and J lost 7 bases, with 9 bases between them. The CDR3 runs 14 residues. In germline, CDR1 is SNHLY, CDR2 FYNNEI. CDR3 sequence: CASSEAGGSEKLFF. DNA of the CDR3: TGTGCCAGCAGTGAAGCAGGGGGTTCTGAAAAACTGTTTTTT.

The V and J genes are TRBV18 and TRBJ2-2; perhaps TRBD2 as D (6 bases). This CDR3 contains 17 residues. The V gene lost 6 bases and the J gene lost 0 bases, with 17 bases spanning the gap. The germline CDR1 and CDR2 sequences are KGHSH and LQKENI. The CDR3 coding sequence is TGTGCCAGCTCCGGACTTTTGAAGCGGGCGAACACCGGGGAGCTGTTTTTT. This codes for CASSGLLKRANTGELFF.

V and J are TRBV7-8 and TRBJ1-2; D may be TRBD1 (5 bases). CDR3 length: 19 amino acids. V lost 1 base and J 4 bases, leaving 25 bases between the germline ends. Germline V gene data show CDR1 as SGHVS and CDR2 as FQNEAQ. The chain's CDR3 is CASSLERGTDNPPRYGYTF. CDR3 bases: TGTGCCAGCAGCTTAGAACGGGGGACCGATAATCCACCCCGCTATGGCTACACCTTC. Full variable domain (outside the CDR3, taken from reference TRBV7-8 and TRBJ1-2): GAGVSQSPRYKVAKRGQDVALRCDPISGHVSLFWYQQALGQGPEFLTYFQNEAQLDKSGLPSDRFFAERPEGSVSTLKIQRTQQEDSAVYLCASSLERGTDNPPRYGYTFGSGTRLTVV.